The clone carrying this T cell receptor beta chain was seen ten or more times. Its antigen is unknown. The data are from a study of T cells in Graves' hyperthyroidism and ophthalmopathy. General study results and limits: Through a model of 13 V-J features, ophthalmopathy was separated from stable hyperthyroidism.

Exclusion of patients followed from uncontrolled infection, other autoimmune disease, pregnancy or lactation. V lost 2 bases and J 2 bases, leaving 7 bases between the germline ends. In germline, CDR1 is SNHLY, CDR2 FYNNEI. The CDR3 runs 15 residues. Amplification of TCR beta CDR3 regions was performed using RNA transcripts as template. An initial round of RT-PCR targeting the TCR CDR3 relied on the HTBI primer set. A single record per CDR3 protein comes from TCRdb applying MiXCR to the multiplex PCR reads. The sample includes nearly 250,000 distinct CDR3 sequences, around 15% of them seen just once. Sample: blood. The chain recombines TRBV2 with TRBJ2-6; D remains ambiguous. The receptor was isolated from a woman in her late teens or twenties with Graves' ophthalmopathy. CDR3 in amino acids: CASSEIPTGANVLTF. The CDR3 nucleotides read TGTGCCAGCAGTGAAATCCCCACTGGGGCCAACGTCCTGACTTTC.